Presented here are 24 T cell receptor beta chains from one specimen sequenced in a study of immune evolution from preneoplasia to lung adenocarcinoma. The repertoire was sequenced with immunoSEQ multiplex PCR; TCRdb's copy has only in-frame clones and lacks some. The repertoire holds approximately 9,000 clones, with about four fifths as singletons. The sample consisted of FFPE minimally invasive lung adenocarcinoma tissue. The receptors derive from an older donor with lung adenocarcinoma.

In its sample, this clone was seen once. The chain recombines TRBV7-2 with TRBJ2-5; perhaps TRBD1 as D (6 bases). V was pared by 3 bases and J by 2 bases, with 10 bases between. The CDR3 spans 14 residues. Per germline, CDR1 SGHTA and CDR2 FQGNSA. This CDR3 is CASSLRRGQETQYF. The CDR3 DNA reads TGTGCCAGCAGCTTGCGAAGGGGGCAAGAGACCCAGTACTTC. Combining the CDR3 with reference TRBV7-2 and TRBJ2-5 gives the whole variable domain GAGVSQSPSNKVTEKGKDVELRCDPISGHTALYWYRQSLGQGLEFLIYFQGNSAPDKSGLPSDRFSAERTGGSVSTLTIQRTQQEDSAVYLCASSLRRGQETQYFGPGTRLLVL.

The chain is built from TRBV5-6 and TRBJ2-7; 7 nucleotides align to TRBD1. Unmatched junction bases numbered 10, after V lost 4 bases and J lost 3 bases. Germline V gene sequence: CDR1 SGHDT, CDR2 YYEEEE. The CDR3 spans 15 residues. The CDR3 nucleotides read TGTGCCAGCAGCCCACCGGGACAGAAACTCTACGAGCAGTACTTC. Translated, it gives CASSPPGQKLYEQYF.

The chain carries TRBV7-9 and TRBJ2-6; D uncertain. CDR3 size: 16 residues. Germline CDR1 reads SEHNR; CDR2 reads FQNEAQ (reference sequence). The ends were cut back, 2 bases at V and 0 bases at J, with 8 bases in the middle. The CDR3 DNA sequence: TGTGCCAGCAGCTTACCCTTCGCCTCTGGGGCCAACGTCCTGACTTTC. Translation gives CASSLPFASGANVLTF.

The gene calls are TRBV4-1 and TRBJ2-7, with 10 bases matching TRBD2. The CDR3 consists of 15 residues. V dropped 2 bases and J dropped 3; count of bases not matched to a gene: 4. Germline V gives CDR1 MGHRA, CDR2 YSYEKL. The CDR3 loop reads CASSQRASGSYEQYF. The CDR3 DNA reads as TGCGCCAGCAGCCAAAGGGCTAGCGGGAGCTACGAGCAGTACTTC.

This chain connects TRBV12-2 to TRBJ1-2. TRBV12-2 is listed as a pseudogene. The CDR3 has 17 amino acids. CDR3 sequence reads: CASRLGPGPADYYGYTF. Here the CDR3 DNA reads TGTGCAAGTCGCTTGGGACCGGGACCGGCGGATTACTATGGCTACACCTTC.

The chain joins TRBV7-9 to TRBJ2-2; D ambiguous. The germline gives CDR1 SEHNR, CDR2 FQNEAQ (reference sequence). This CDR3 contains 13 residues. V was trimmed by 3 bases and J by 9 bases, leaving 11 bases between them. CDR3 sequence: CASSFTVGRELFF. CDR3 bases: TGTGCCAGCAGCTTTACCGTAGGGCGGGAGCTGTTTTTT. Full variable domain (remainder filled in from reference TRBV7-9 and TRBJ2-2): DTGVSQNPRHKITKRGQNVTFRCDPISEHNRLYWYRQTLGQGPEFLTYFQNEAQLEKSRLLSDRFSAERPKGSFSTLEIQRTEQGDSAMYLCASSFTVGRELFFGEGSRLTVL.

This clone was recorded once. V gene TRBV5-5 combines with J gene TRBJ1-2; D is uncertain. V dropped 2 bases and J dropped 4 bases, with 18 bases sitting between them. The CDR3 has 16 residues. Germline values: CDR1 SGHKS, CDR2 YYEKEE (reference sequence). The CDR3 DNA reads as TGTGCCAGCAGCTTTGGGCTGGGCTCCGCTTCCTATGGCTACACCTTC. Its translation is CASSFGLGSASYGYTF.

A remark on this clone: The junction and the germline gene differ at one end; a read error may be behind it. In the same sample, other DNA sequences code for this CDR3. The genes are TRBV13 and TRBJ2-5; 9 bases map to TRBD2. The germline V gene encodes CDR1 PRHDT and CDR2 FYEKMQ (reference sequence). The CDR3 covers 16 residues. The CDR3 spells CASSLGIAGALETQYF. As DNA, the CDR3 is TGTGCTAGCAGCTTAGGGATAGCGGGAGCCCTGGAGACCCAGTACTTC.

In DNA, the CDR3 is TGTGCCAGTAGTATCGGGGCTAGCGGTGGGGATGAGCAGTTCTTC. This encodes CASSIGASGGDEQFF. The chain uses TRBV19 and TRBJ2-1; the match to TRBD2 covers 7 bases. The CDR3 totals 15 residues. Germline loops: CDR1 LNHDA, CDR2 SQIVND (reference sequence). J lost 8 bases, V lost 3 bases, and 10 bases had no gene match.

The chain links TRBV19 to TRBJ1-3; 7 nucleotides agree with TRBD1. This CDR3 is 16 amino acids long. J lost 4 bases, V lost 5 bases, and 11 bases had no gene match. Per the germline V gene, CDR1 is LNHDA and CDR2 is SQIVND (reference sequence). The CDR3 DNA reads TGTGCCAGTAGTGGAGAGACAGGGCATTCCGGAAACACCATATATTTT. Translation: CASSGETGHSGNTIYF.

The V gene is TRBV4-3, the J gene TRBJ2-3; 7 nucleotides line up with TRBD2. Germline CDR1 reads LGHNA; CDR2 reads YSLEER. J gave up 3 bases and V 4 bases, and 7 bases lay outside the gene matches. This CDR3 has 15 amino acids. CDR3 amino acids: CASSRGGGITDTQYF. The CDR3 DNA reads TGCGCCAGCAGCCGGGGGGGAGGGATAACAGATACGCAGTATTTT.

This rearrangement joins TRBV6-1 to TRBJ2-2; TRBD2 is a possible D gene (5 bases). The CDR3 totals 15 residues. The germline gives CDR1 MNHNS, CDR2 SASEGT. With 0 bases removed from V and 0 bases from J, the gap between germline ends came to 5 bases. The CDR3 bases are TGTGCCAGCAGTGAAGCGGGAGCGAACACCGGGGAGCTGTTTTTT. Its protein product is CASSEAGANTGELFF.

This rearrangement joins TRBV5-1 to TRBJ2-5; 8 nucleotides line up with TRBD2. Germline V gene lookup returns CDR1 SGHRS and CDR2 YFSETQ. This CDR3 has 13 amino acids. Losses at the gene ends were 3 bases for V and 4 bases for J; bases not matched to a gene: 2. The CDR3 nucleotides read TGCGCCAGCAGCTCAACTAGCGGAGAGACCCAGTACTTC. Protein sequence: CASSSTSGETQYF.

The CDR3 spells CASSDQADTQYF. The CDR3 nucleotides are TGTGCCAGCAGTGATCAGGCAGATACGCAGTATTTT. The chain employs TRBV2 and TRBJ2-3; D gene uncertain. Germline V gives CDR1 SNHLY, CDR2 FYNNEI. The CDR3 has 12 amino acids. V lost 3 bases and J lost 4, with 5 bases in between.

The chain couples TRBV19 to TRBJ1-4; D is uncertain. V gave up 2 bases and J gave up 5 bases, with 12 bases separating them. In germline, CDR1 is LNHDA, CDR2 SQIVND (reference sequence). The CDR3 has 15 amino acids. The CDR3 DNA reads TGTGCCAGTAGTATAAGCGAGCCTTGGAATGAAAAACTGTTTTTT. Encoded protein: CASSISEPWNEKLFF.

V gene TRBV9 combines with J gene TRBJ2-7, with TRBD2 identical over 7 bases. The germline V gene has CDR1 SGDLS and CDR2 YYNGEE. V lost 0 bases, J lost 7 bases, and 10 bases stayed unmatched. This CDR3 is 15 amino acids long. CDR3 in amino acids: CASSVGGEGRVEQYF. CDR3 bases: TGTGCCAGCAGCGTAGGGGGGGAGGGCCGGGTTGAGCAGTACTTC.

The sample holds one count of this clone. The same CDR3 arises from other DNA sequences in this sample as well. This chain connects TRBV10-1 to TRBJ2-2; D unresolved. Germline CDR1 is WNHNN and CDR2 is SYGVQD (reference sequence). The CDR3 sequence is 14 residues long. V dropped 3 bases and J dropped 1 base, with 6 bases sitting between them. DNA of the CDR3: TGCGCCAGCAGTGATAATTGGAACACCGGGGAGCTGTTTTTT. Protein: CASSDNWNTGELFF.

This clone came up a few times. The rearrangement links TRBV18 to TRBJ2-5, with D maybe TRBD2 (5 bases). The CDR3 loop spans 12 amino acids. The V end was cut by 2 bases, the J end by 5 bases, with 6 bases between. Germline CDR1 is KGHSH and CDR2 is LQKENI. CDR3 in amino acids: CASSPGEETQYF. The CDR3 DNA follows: TGTGCCAGCTCACCAGGGGAGGAGACCCAGTACTTC.

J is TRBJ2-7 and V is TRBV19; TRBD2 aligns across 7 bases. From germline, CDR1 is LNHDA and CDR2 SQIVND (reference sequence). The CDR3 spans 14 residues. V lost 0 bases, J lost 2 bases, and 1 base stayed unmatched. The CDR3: CASSIEGGTYEQYF. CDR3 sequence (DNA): TGTGCCAGTAGTATAGAGGGGGGGACCTACGAGCAGTACTTC.

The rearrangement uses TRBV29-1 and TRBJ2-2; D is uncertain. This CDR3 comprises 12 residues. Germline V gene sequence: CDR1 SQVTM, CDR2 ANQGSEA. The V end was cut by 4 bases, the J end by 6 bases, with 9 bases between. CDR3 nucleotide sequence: TGCAGCGTTGCAATGGGTGCCGGGGAGCTGTTTTTT. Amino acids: CSVAMGAGELFF.

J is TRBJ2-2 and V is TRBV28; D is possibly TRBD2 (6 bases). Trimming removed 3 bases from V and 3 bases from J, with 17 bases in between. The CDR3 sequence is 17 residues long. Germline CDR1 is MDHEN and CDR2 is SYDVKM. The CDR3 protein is CASSLIGLAADTGELFF. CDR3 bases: TGTGCCAGCAGTTTGATTGGTTTAGCGGCCGACACCGGGGAGCTGTTTTTT.

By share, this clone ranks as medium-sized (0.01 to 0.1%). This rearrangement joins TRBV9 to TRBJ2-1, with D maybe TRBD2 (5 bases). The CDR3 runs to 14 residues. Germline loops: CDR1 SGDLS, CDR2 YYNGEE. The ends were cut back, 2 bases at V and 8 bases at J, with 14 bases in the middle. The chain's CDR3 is CASSVGSVWDEQFF. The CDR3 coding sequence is TGTGCCAGCAGCGTTGGTAGCGTTTGGGATGAGCAGTTCTTC.

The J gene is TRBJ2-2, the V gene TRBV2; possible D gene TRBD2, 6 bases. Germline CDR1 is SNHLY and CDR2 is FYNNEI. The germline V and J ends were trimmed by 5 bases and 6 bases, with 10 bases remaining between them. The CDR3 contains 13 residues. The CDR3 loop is CASSRSGAGELFF. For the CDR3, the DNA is TGTGCCAGCAGTCGTTCGGGGGCCGGGGAGCTGTTTTTT.

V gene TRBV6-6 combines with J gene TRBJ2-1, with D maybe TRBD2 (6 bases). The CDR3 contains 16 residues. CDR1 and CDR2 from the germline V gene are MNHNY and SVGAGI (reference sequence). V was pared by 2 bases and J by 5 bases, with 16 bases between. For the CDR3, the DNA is TGTGCCAGCAGTTACCTAGGTCTAGCGATTAACAATGAGCAGTTCTTC. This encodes CASSYLGLAINNEQFF.